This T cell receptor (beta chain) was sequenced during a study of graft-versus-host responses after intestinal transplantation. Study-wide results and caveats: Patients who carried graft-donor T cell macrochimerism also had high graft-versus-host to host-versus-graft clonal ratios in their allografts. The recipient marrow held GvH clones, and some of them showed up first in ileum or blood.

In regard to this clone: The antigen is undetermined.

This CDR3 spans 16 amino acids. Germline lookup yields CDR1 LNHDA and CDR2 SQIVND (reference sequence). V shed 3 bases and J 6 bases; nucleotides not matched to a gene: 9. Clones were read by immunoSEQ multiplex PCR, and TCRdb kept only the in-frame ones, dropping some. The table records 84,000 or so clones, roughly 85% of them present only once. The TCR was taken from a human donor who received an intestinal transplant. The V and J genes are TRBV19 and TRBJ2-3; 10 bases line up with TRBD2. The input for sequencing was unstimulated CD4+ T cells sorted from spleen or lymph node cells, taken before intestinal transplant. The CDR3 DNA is TGTGCCAGTAGTATCACGGCTAGCGGGAGTAGGGATACGCAGTATTTT. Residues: CASSITASGSRDTQYF. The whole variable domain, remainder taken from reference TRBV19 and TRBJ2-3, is DGGITQSPKYLFRKEGQNVTLSCEQNLNHDAMYWYRQDPGQGLRLIYYSQIVNDFQKGDIAEGYSVSREKKESFPLTVTSAQKNPTAFYLCASSITASGSRDTQYFGPGTRLTVL.